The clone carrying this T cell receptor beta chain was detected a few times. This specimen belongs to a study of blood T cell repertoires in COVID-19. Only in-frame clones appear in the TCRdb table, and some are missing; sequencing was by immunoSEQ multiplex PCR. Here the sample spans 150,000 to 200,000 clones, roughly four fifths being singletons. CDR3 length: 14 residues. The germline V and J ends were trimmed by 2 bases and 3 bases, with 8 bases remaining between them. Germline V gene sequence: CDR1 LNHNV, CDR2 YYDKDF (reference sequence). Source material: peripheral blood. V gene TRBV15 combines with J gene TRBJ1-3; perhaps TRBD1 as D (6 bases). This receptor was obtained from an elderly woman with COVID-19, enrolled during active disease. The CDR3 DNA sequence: TGTGCCACCAGCAGAAGGGGGAATGGAAACACCATATATTTT. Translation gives CATSRRGNGNTIYF.